This T cell receptor beta chain originates from a study of identical twins. General study points: For cord blood, abundant beta clonotypes had fewer insertions, unlike memory repertoires, which showed none.

This clonotype was detected a few times. Antigen: not known. The CDR3 sequence is 15 residues long. Germline V CDR1 and CDR2: ENHRY, SYGVKD. Trimming removed 2 bases at V and 2 bases at J, with 10 bases between. A universal primer site was created by template switching, with the cDNA bearing unique molecular identifiers. Each CDR3 protein gets one entry after TCRdb re-called the 5' RACE reads with MiXCR. This sample has approximately 680,000 distinct CDR3 sequences, with about 7% found just once. The same sample was also used in a study of yellow fever vaccine responses in identical twins. That study adds: Vaccine-induced T cell responses in twins were reportedly observed to appear partly convergent, partly personalized.

Sequencing was done on a sample of PBMCs. The chain is built from TRBV10-3 and TRBJ1-5; weak D call: TRBD1 (5 bases). This sequence was found in a woman between 18 and 29 years old in good health. CDR3 sequence reads: CAISEDLGGNQPQHF. The CDR3 region has the DNA TGTGCCATCAGTGAGGATCTGGGGGGCAATCAGCCCCAGCATTTT.